Listed below are T cell receptor beta chains from one sample, sequenced in a study of T cell clonotyping in hematopoietic cell transplantation. The protocol was immunoSEQ multiplex PCR, while the TCRdb copy is restricted to in-frame clones and leaves out a portion. The top ten hold less than 4.5% of the sample, which has 13,000 or so clones, approximately 97% seen once. The input for sequencing was peripheral blood mononuclear cells, taken 30 days after allogeneic stem cell transplant. Source of these receptors: a female patient aged 50-65 years who had an allogeneic stem cell transplant from an unrelated donor, so T cells may come from the graft donor. Some clones in this sample may be carry-over from other donors' samples. Each CDR3 is given with its conserved first and last residue. D genes are given only for firm matches. Clone sizes are given selectively: once, few, many, or a class where the clone is expanded.

cdr3_aa cdr3_nt v_call clone_size j_call d_call
CASGTGGNSPLHF TGTGCCAGTGGGACCGGGGGAAATTCACCCCTCCACTTT TRBV6-5 NA TRBJ1-6 NA
CASSSSGVYYNEQFF TGTGCCAGCAGCTCTAGCGGGGTTTACTACAATGAGCAGTTCTTC TRBV7-8 NA TRBJ2-1 TRBD2
CSVISGSNTEAFF TGCAGCGTTATTTCAGGGTCGAACACTGAAGCTTTCTTT TRBV29-1 NA TRBJ1-1 NA
CASSAQGAPGLNEQFF TGTGCCAGCAGCGCCCAGGGGGCACCGGGCTTGAATGAGCAGTTCTTC TRBV7-6 NA TRBJ2-1 TRBD1
CASSSREGVYTEAFF TGTGCCAGCAGCTCCAGGGAGGGGGTGTACACTGAAGCTTTCTTT TRBV6-6 NA TRBJ1-1 NA
CASSVGTGGTDTQYF TGTGCCAGCAGTGTCGGGACAGGGGGCACAGATACGCAGTATTTT TRBV6-6 once TRBJ2-3 TRBD1
CASSRSQINEKLFF TGTGCCAGCAGTAGGAGTCAGATCAACGAAAAACTGTTTTTT TRBV6-1 NA TRBJ1-4 NA
CASSLHEDRGSEQYF TGTGCCAGCAGCCTGCATGAGGACAGGGGGAGCGAGCAGTACTTC TRBV6-5 NA TRBJ2-7 TRBD1
CASRGPSGDHNEQFF TGTGCCAGCAGGGGCCCTAGCGGGGATCACAATGAGCAGTTCTTC TRBV6-6 NA TRBJ2-1 TRBD2
CASSGTFQSSGELFF TGTGCCAGCAGTGGGACATTTCAGTCGTCCGGGGAGCTGTTTTTT TRBV6-1 NA TRBJ2-2 NA
CSVGGRDRGSYGYTF TGCAGCGTAGGTGGTCGGGACAGGGGGAGTTATGGCTACACCTTC TRBV29-1 NA TRBJ1-2 TRBD1
CASSLQPPYEQYF TGTGCCAGCAGCCTACAACCGCCTTACGAGCAGTACTTC TRBV7-9 NA TRBJ2-7 NA
CASSPGRVTQYF TGTGCCAGCAGCCCAGGAAGAGTGACCCAGTACTTC TRBV14 NA TRBJ2-5 NA
CASRRDRAFGNTIYF TGTGCCAGCCGTAGGGACAGGGCTTTCGGAAACACCATATATTTT TRBV2 NA TRBJ1-3 TRBD1
CSAETNTEAFF TGCAGTGCGGAAACGAACACTGAAGCTTTCTTT TRBV20-1 NA TRBJ1-1 NA
CASGPDRGLGGELFF TGTGCTAGTGGTCCGGACAGGGGGCTCGGCGGGGAGCTGTTTTTT TRBV12-5 NA TRBJ2-2 TRBD1
CASSRSRGTEAFF TGTGCCAGCAGCAGGAGCCGGGGCACTGAAGCTTTCTTT TRBV7-8 NA TRBJ1-1 NA
CASSLGAGVRNEQFF TGTGCCAGCAGTCTAGGCGCGGGGGTGAGAAATGAGCAGTTCTTC TRBV6-4 once TRBJ2-1 TRBD2
CSVGPQQILVETQYF TGCAGCGTTGGGCCGCAACAGATACTCGTGGAGACCCAGTACTTC TRBV29-1 NA TRBJ2-5 NA
CASSLDSQETQYF TGTGCCAGTAGTCTGGACAGTCAAGAGACCCAGTACTTC TRBV19 NA TRBJ2-5 NA
CASSRYSGNSPLHF TGTGCCAGTTCCCGATACAGTGGAAATTCACCCCTCCACTTT TRBV19 NA TRBJ1-6 NA
CASSPPGLAGNEQFF TGTGCCAGCAGCCCTCCGGGACTAGCGGGTAATGAGCAGTTCTTC TRBV5-6 NA TRBJ2-1 TRBD2